These 21 T cell receptor beta chains share one sample of origin, sequenced in a study of T cells in Graves' hyperthyroidism and ophthalmopathy. RNA transcripts gave rise to amplified TCR beta CDR3 regions. HTBI primers were the set used in a first-round RT-PCR of the TCR CDR3. TCRdb called the multiplex PCR reads again in MiXCR, with one record for every CDR3 protein. Of some 350,000 distinct CDR3 sequences listed, 15% to 19% are singletons. The sequencing sample was made of blood. The source of these receptors is a young woman with Graves' hyperthyroidism that later progressed to Graves' ophthalmopathy.

This chain connects TRBV27 to TRBJ2-5; no firm D call. The germline gives CDR1 MNHEY, CDR2 SMNVEV (reference sequence). The ends were cut back, 6 bases at V and 2 bases at J, with 13 bases in the middle. The CDR3 contains 14 residues. The CDR3 loop reads CASRPLPAQETQYF. The CDR3 DNA follows: TGTGCCAGCAGGCCTCTGCCTGCTCAAGAGACCCAGTACTTC.

This clonotype was seen ten or more times. The V and J genes are TRBV28 and TRBJ1-5, with D possibly TRBD1 on 5 matching bases. V was clipped by 3 bases and J by 1 base, with 10 bases between them. CDR3 length: 15 residues. Germline CDR1 and CDR2: MDHEN and SYDVKM. CDR3 in amino acids: CASSFQTVSNQPQHF. CDR3 nucleotide sequence: TGTGCCAGCAGTTTCCAGACAGTCAGCAATCAGCCCCAGCATTTT.

The genes are TRBV20-1 and TRBJ1-4, with TRBD1 as a possible D gene (5 bases). CDR1 and CDR2 (germline): DFQATT, SNEGSKA (reference sequence). The V and J ends lost 2 bases and 4 bases respectively, with 14 bases between them. The CDR3 spans 15 residues. Here the CDR3 reads CSARRHRTINEKLFF. In nucleotides, the CDR3 is TGCAGTGCTAGACGTCACCGGACAATTAATGAAAAACTGTTTTTT.

This clonotype occurred many times. The rearrangement joins TRBV27 to TRBJ2-2, with D perhaps matching TRBD1 or TRBD2 (5 bases each). Looked up from germline, CDR1 is MNHEY and CDR2 is SMNVEV (reference sequence). Trimming took off 3 bases at V and 1 base at J, with 9 bases between the two ends. The length of the CDR3 is 15 residues. The CDR3 protein is CASSLGTLNTGELFF. CDR3 in DNA: TGTGCCAGCAGTTTGGGGACGTTGAACACCGGGGAGCTGTTTTTT.

This clonotype has at least ten counts. Sequence at one end of the junction differs from germline and may be a read error. The chain uses TRBV20-1 and TRBJ2-3; 10 bases map to TRBD2. Per the germline V gene, CDR1 is DFQATT and CDR2 is SNEGSKA (reference sequence). The CDR3 spans 17 residues. The DNA of the CDR3 is TGCAGTGCTGGAGATGGCGGGACTAGCGTATTCACAGATACGCAGTATTTT. It translates to CSAGDGGTSVFTDTQYF.

Many counts were recorded for this clonotype. The J gene is TRBJ2-7, the V gene TRBV7-9; D is undetermined. The germline gives CDR1 SEHNR, CDR2 FQNEAQ (reference sequence). The V and J ends lost 0 bases and 4 bases respectively, with 7 bases between them. This CDR3 has 13 amino acids. The CDR3 loop reads CASSLAEGYEQYF. The CDR3 region has the DNA TGTGCCAGCAGCTTAGCGGAAGGGTACGAGCAGTACTTC.

This chain uses TRBV28 with TRBJ2-3, with 10 bases matching TRBD2. V trimming: 6 bases; J trimming: 4 bases; junction bases outside the gene matches: 10. Germline V gene lookup returns CDR1 MDHEN and CDR2 SYDVKM. This CDR3 contains 16 residues. The CDR3 is CASRITSGILPDTQYF. DNA for the CDR3: TGTGCCAGCAGGATCACTAGCGGGATCCTTCCAGATACGCAGTATTTT.

At least ten counts were recorded for this clonotype. The chain carries TRBV7-3 and TRBJ2-2; TRBD2 matches at 13 bases. The V gene's germline CDR1 is SGHTA and CDR2 FQGTGA. The CDR3 runs to 20 residues. J was trimmed by 6 bases and V by 7 bases; bases with no gene match: 20. As DNA, the CDR3 is TGTGCCAGCATCCCTCGTTTAATGGGACTAGCGGGAAGGCGGGCCGGGGAGCTGTTTTTT. This translates into CASIPRLMGLAGRRAGELFF.

This clonotype was picked up many times. The J gene is TRBJ2-5, the V gene TRBV11-2; TRBD2 is a possible D gene (5 bases). CDR3 length: 15 residues. The V gene's germline CDR1 is SGHAT and CDR2 FQNNGV. With 1 base removed from V and 2 bases from J, the gap between germline ends came to 11 bases. The CDR3 DNA sequence: TGTGCCAGCAGCTTAGCCCCCGGGGTACAAGAGACCCAGTACTTC. It codes for CASSLAPGVQETQYF.

With regard to this clonotype: A much larger clonotype is one base distant, so this may be a read error. The chain carries TRBV29-1 and TRBJ2-5; D is possibly TRBD2 (5 bases). Germline V gives CDR1 SQVTM, CDR2 ANQGSEA. The CDR3 runs 13 residues. CDR3 sequence reads: CNVTGLEQETQYF. Here the CDR3 DNA reads TGCAACGTTACCGGACTGGAACAAGAGACCCAGTACTTC.

This clonotype appeared many times. This chain connects TRBV18 to TRBJ2-1, with 7 bases lining up with TRBD1. The J segment lost 5 bases and the V segment lost 5 bases, leaving 6 bases of the junction unmatched. CDR1 is KGHSH and CDR2 is LQKENI in the germline V gene. The CDR3 is made up of 14 amino acids. CDR3 nucleotides: TGTGCCAGCTCAACCCGACAGGGCGACAATGAGCAGTTCTTC. This encodes CASSTRQGDNEQFF.

This clonotype showed up just a few times. In this CDR3 the conserved last residue, phenylalanine or tryptophan, is missing, so a read error is likely. The chain couples TRBV10-2 to TRBJ2-7; 13 bases align to TRBD2. Trimming at V came to 7 bases and at J to 4 bases, leaving 4 bases not matched to a gene. This CDR3 region has 14 residues. Looked up from germline, CDR1 is WSHSY and CDR2 is SAAADI. The CDR3 DNA follows: TGCGCCAGCACCGGACTAGCGGGAGAATACGAGCAGTACTCC. It codes for CASTGLAGEYEQYS.

Many counts were recorded for this clonotype. The chain employs TRBV28 and TRBJ2-4, with D possibly TRBD1 on 7 matching bases. This CDR3 is built from 16 residues. V lost 3 bases, J lost 4 bases, and 16 bases lay in between. Germline V gives CDR1 MDHEN, CDR2 SYDVKM. CDR3 residues: CASSLEDYRGKNIQYF. CDR3 DNA: TGTGCCAGCAGTTTGGAGGACTACAGGGGTAAAAACATTCAGTACTTC.

This chain links TRBV27 with TRBJ2-7; D may be TRBD1 or TRBD2 (5 bases each). Germline CDR1 reads MNHEY; CDR2 reads SMNVEV (reference sequence). CDR3 length: 16 amino acids. Deletions cut 5 bases from V and 3 bases from J, with 20 bases between. The CDR3 DNA follows: TGTGCCAGCAGTCTAGATTGGGACCGCTCCTTCTACGAGCAGTACTTC. Translated: CASSLDWDRSFYEQYF.

The sample holds many counts of this clonotype. The chain is built from TRBV18 and TRBJ2-1; TRBD2 might be the D (6 bases). Germline lookup yields CDR1 KGHSH and CDR2 LQKENI. Trimming pared 2 bases from V and 7 bases from J, leaving 15 bases between. The CDR3 totals 15 residues. CDR3 residues: CASSPSGRDWNEQFF. The CDR3 DNA reads as TGTGCCAGCTCACCATCTGGGCGGGACTGGAATGAGCAGTTCTTC.

J is TRBJ2-5 and V is TRBV4-1; the match to TRBD1 covers 8 bases. Germline V gene data show CDR1 as MGHRA and CDR2 as YSYEKL. The V segment lost 4 bases and the J segment 2 bases; nucleotides outside the gene matches: 9. The CDR3 spans 16 residues. The DNA of the CDR3 is TGCGCCAGCAGCCTAACACATCAGGGGGCGCAAGAGACCCAGTACTTC. Its translation is CASSLTHQGAQETQYF.

This clonotype was counted many times. This chain joins TRBV7-8 and TRBJ2-5, with a weak D call TRBD2 (6 bases). V lost 7 bases, J lost 4 bases, and 10 bases lay in between. Germline V CDR1 and CDR2: SGHVS, FQNEAQ. The CDR3 totals 12 residues. CDR3 region: CASTAGSETQYF. The DNA of the CDR3 is TGTGCCAGCACGGCGGGGTCAGAGACCCAGTACTTC.

This clonotype was seen a handful of times. The CDR3 coding sequence is TGCGCCAGCAGCTTGGATGTGGTGGGGTCTGGGGCCAACGTCCTGACTTTC. Translated: CASSLDVVGSGANVLTF. The chain links TRBV5-1 to TRBJ2-6; D is ambiguous. CDR3 size: 17 residues. Trimming removed 0 bases from V and 1 base from J, with 11 bases in between. The germline V gene has CDR1 SGHRS and CDR2 YFSETQ.

Many counts were recorded for this clonotype. The V and J genes are TRBV2 and TRBJ2-5; possibly TRBD2 for D (5 bases). Trimming pared 3 bases from V and 2 bases from J, leaving 13 bases between. This CDR3 is built from 15 residues. Germline V gives CDR1 SNHLY, CDR2 FYNNEI. CDR3 bases: TGTGCCAGCAGTGATGAGGGAATGGGTCAAGAGACCCAGTACTTC. Protein sequence: CASSDEGMGQETQYF.

The table lists this clonotype with many counts. The V call is TRBV7-2, the J call TRBJ2-7; TRBD2 matches at 9 bases. The CDR3 length is 15 residues. V trimming: 1 base; J trimming: 7 bases; junction bases outside the gene matches: 8. Germline-derived CDR1 and CDR2 are SGHTA and FQGNSA. The CDR3 here is CASSLVTSGPGEQYF. The CDR3, as DNA: TGTGCCAGCAGCTTAGTAACTAGCGGGCCGGGAGAGCAGTACTTC.

This clonotype was detected many times. This chain connects TRBV5-1 to TRBJ2-2, with D perhaps TRBD1 (6 bases). Between the trimmed V and J ends, which lost 0 bases and 1 base, there was a span of 16 bases. CDR1 and CDR2 from the germline V gene are SGHRS and YFSETQ. This CDR3 spans 18 amino acids. CDR3 protein: CASSLEVLTGLNTGELFF. DNA of the CDR3: TGCGCCAGCAGCTTGGAAGTATTGACAGGCCTGAACACCGGGGAGCTGTTTTTT.